This TCR beta chain was sequenced during a study of cytomegalovirus exposure and HLA in healthy donors. Overall study results and limits: Earlier analysis looked at TCR beta V segments, and most were productive about 87% or about 30% of the time.

PCR amplification relied on 60 Vbeta primers (plus 13 Jbeta primers). Here immunoSEQ multiplex PCR was the method, and the copy in TCRdb shows in-frame clones only, minus some. The sample consists of fewer than 200,000 clones, about four fifths of them appearing once. A remark on this clone: Antigen: not known.

V lost 3 bases and J 4 bases, leaving 9 bases between the germline ends. The CDR3 spans 13 residues. Germline V gives CDR1 MGHDK, CDR2 SYGVNS. The chain links TRBV25-1 to TRBJ1-2; D is possibly TRBD1 (6 bases). This clonotype originated in a woman aged 18-30 years in good health and CMV-seronegative. Sequenced input: PBMCs. This CDR3 reads CASSEGQVYGYTF. The CDR3 DNA is TGTGCCAGCAGTGAGGGACAAGTCTATGGCTACACCTTC.